This TCR beta chain was identified in a study of siplizumab effects on memory and regulatory T cells. Points on this clone: Its antigen remains unidentified.

Assaying covered some 10^5 TCR templates per sample. Profiled with immunoSEQ multiplex PCR; TCRdb holds only in-frame clones, not every one. The table lists 87,000 or so clones, 85% to 90% of them singletons, with 15% in the top ten. Study observations and caveats: About 80-95% of proliferating CD4+ or CD8+ clones had no assignable naive or memory phenotype. Naive T cells, seemingly more diverse than memory cells, seemed major alloresponse contributors.

This clonotype was sampled from a human donor in good health. The specimen sequenced was CD4+ T cells sorted from blood.

CDR3 residues: CASSLKRLGLAGIYNEQFF. DNA for the CDR3: TGTGCCAGCAGTTTAAAGAGGCTCGGACTAGCGGGCATCTACAATGAGCAGTTCTTC. The J gene is TRBJ2-1, the V gene TRBV28; TRBD2 matches at 11 bases. The CDR3 is 19 amino acids. V dropped 2 bases and J dropped 3; count of bases not matched to a gene: 12. The germline CDR1 and CDR2 sequences are MDHEN and SYDVKM. Full variable domain (rest looked up from reference TRBV28 and TRBJ2-1): DVKVTQSSRYLVKRTGEKVFLECVQDMDHENMFWYRQDPGLGLRLIYFSYDVKMKEKGDIPEGYSVSREKKERFSLILESASTNQTSMYLCASSLKRLGLAGIYNEQFFGPGTRLTVL.